Detailed here is one T cell receptor (beta chain). Its antigen is unidentified. With a much larger clone just one base away, this may be a read error. Germline V gene data show CDR1 as WNHNN and CDR2 as SYGVQD (reference sequence). V lost 8 bases, J lost 3 bases, and 6 bases stayed unmatched. The CDR3 runs 13 residues. The data were obtained in a study of tumor and adjacent non-tumor tissue in lung cancer. Across the study: Patients were aged about 31 to 76, ten or so men and about five women, stage I to III.

Study observations and caveats: Higher tumor TCR diversity was associated with shorter survival.

TCRbeta libraries were built with three rounds of nested PCR, modified from ARM-PCR. TCRdb re-called the multiplex PCR reads with MiXCR, one entry per CDR3 protein. This sample yields 50,000 to 60,000 distinct CDR3 sequences, of which around three quarters are seen a single time; approximately 23% belongs to the top ten. RNA was extracted from bulk tissue without any cell sorting. Distant lung tissue was collected more than 3 cm away from the tumor edge. The sequencing input was distant non-tumor lung tissue. This receptor was taken from a woman aged 60 to 75 with non-small cell lung cancer. The chain carries TRBV10-1 and TRBJ2-5; 7 nucleotides align to TRBD1. CDR3 sequence: CASGNTGEETQYF. DNA for the CDR3: TGCGCCAGCGGTAACACAGGGGAAGAGACCCAGTACTTC.